Detailed here is one T cell receptor beta chain. This sample was taken from a study of blood T cell repertoires in COVID-19. Unmatched junction bases numbered 3, after V lost 6 bases and J lost 8 bases. In germline, CDR1 is LNHDA, CDR2 SQIVND (reference sequence). The CDR3 length is 13 residues. Only in-frame clones appear in the TCRdb table, and some are missing; sequencing was by immunoSEQ multiplex PCR. This sample has 150,000 or so clones, with roughly nine tenths found just once. The sequence derives from a man over 45 with acute or convalescent COVID-19. The chain carries TRBV19 and TRBJ1-4, with 10 bases that match TRBD1. Input material: peripheral blood. For the CDR3, the DNA is TGTGCCAGTAGGAGGACAGGGGGGGAAAAACTGTTTTTT. Residues: CASRRTGGEKLFF.